Below are 32 T cell receptor beta chains sequenced from a single sample in a study of CD8+CD57+ T cells in acquired aplastic anemia. TCR beta VDJ and CDR3 profiling used genomic DNA as template. TCRdb reprocessed the reads with MiXCR, giving one entry per CDR3 protein. The sample has roughly 260,000 distinct CDR3 sequences; around 46% are singletons. Sequencing was done on patients that had shown CD8+CD57+ cell expansion by flow cytometry. Sequencing was done on a sample of sorted CD4+, CD8+, or CD8+CD57+ T cells (not recorded which) from PBMCs. The receptors stem from a human donor with aplastic anemia.

This clonotype has only a few counts. The gene calls are TRBV7-9 and TRBJ2-1; 9 bases line up with TRBD2. Unmatched junction bases numbered 7, after V lost 4 bases and J lost 0 bases. CDR1 and CDR2 (germline): SEHNR, FQNEAQ (reference sequence). This CDR3 region has 17 residues. DNA for the CDR3: TGTGCCAGCAGCTACCGACTAGCGGACAGCTCCTACAATGAGCAGTTCTTC. This sequence encodes CASSYRLADSSYNEQFF.

This clonotype has a count of ten or more. The chain has TRBV25-1 and TRBJ1-2; TRBD1 matches at 9 bases. V was clipped by 1 base and J by 8 bases; unmatched bases: 5. The CDR3 is 14 amino acids. CDR1 MGHDK and CDR2 SYGVNS come from the germline V gene. The CDR3 loop is CASSEWDRDRGYTF. In DNA, the CDR3 is TGTGCCAGCAGTGAATGGGACAGGGATCGGGGCTACACCTTC.

This clonotype was seen once. This may be a read error, as it is one base from a much larger clone. V and J are TRBV9 and TRBJ1-1, with D tentatively TRBD1 (5 bases). The length of the CDR3 is 13 residues. Germline CDR1 SGDLS, CDR2 YYNGEE. Here the CDR3 DNA reads TGTGCCAGCAGCGCTCCAGGGAACGCTGAAGCTTTCTTT. Its translation: CASSAPGNAEAFF.

This chain uses TRBV20-1 with TRBJ1-2; no firm D call. The germline V gene encodes CDR1 DFQATT and CDR2 SNEGSKA (reference sequence). This CDR3 is 13 amino acids long. Trimming pared 6 bases from V and 1 base from J, leaving 12 bases between. The CDR3 bases are TGCAGTGCCTCGATAGCCGGTAACTATGGCTACACCTTC. Protein: CSASIAGNYGYTF.

A word on this clonotype: This is likely a read error, given that the CDR3 carries no conserved phenylalanine or tryptophan at its end. V gene TRBV5-1 combines with J gene TRBJ2-2; TRBD1 aligns across 7 bases. The CDR3 covers 13 residues. The germline V gene has CDR1 SGHRS and CDR2 YFSETQ. Trimming at V came to 9 bases and at J to 1 base, leaving 3 bases not matched to a gene. The CDR3 spells CATRTGNTGELFS. As DNA, the CDR3 is TGCGCCACGAGGACAGGGAACACCGGGGAGCTGTTTTCT.

The chain combines TRBV12-3 or TRBV12-4 with TRBJ2-2; D uncertain. This CDR3 region has 19 residues. V was cut by 3 bases and J by 2 bases, with 22 bases left in between. The CDR3 is CASSLKGCSLNPNTGELFF. The DNA of the CDR3 is TGTGCCAGCAGTTTGAAAGGGTGCAGCCTAAACCCAAACACCGGGGAGCTGTTTTTT.

This clonotype was found many times. The gene calls are TRBV5-6 and TRBJ1-1; D not certain. V shed 0 bases and J shed 3 bases, with 6 bases lying between them. CDR1 SGHDT and CDR2 YYEEEE come from the germline V gene. The CDR3 loop spans 13 amino acids. This CDR3 is CASSLGGDTEAFF. As DNA, the CDR3 is TGTGCCAGCAGCTTGGGGGGTGACACTGAAGCTTTCTTT.

The chain uses TRBV7-2 and TRBJ1-5, with TRBD1 as a possible D gene (5 bases). The CDR3 consists of 14 residues. The germline CDR1 and CDR2 sequences are SGHTA and FQGNSA. V lost 2 bases and J 7 bases, leaving 12 bases between the germline ends. CDR3 bases: TGTGCCAGCAGCTTACAGGGAGGGGAACAGCCCCAGCATTTT. As protein: CASSLQGGEQPQHF.

CDR3 loop: CASSLQEVNEQFF. DNA for the CDR3: TGTGCCAGCAGTCTACAGGAGGTCAATGAGCAGTTCTTC. The rearrangement uses TRBV27 and TRBJ2-1, with D perhaps being TRBD1 or TRBD2 (5 bases each). Per the germline V gene, CDR1 is MNHEY and CDR2 is SMNVEV (reference sequence). V was cut by 5 bases and J by 6 bases, with 11 bases left in between. The CDR3 is 13 residues long.

The rearrangement links TRBV15 to TRBJ1-1, with 9 bases matching TRBD1. The J segment lost 5 bases and the V segment lost 1 base, leaving 8 bases of the junction unmatched. The CDR3 spans 16 residues. Per the germline V gene, CDR1 is LNHNV and CDR2 is YYDKDF (reference sequence). The CDR3 spells CATSRGVQGAWTEAFF. For the CDR3, the DNA is TGTGCCACCAGCAGAGGGGTACAGGGGGCTTGGACTGAAGCTTTCTTT. Full variable domain (remainder filled in from reference TRBV15 and TRBJ1-1): DAMVIQNPRYQVTQFGKPVTLSCSQTLNHNVMYWYQQKSSQAPKLLFHYYDKDFNNEADTPDNFQSRRPNTSFCFLDIRSPGLGDTAMYLCATSRGVQGAWTEAFFGQGTRLTVV.

This clonotype was seen only a few times. V gene TRBV29-1 combines with J gene TRBJ1-1; D is unresolved. CDR3 length equals 12 residues. Per germline, CDR1 SQVTM and CDR2 ANQGSEA. Trimming stripped 8 bases from V and 4 bases from J, with 14 bases between. Here the CDR3 reads CSLTHGITEAFF. The DNA for the CDR3 is TGCAGCTTGACCCACGGGATCACTGAAGCTTTCTTT.

Many counts were recorded for this clonotype. The chain couples TRBV2 to TRBJ2-3, with D possibly being TRBD1 (5 bases). The CDR3 runs to 12 residues. The V gene's germline CDR1 is SNHLY and CDR2 FYNNEI. V dropped 10 bases and J dropped 3 bases, with 11 bases sitting between them. For the CDR3, the DNA is TGTGCCATTAAACAGGATACAGATACGCAGTATTTT. Translating it yields CAIKQDTDTQYF.

The genes are TRBV12-5 and TRBJ1-1; 7 bases align to TRBD1. J gave up 4 bases and V 5 bases, and 7 bases lay outside the gene matches. The CDR3 length is 14 residues. Germline V gene data show CDR1 as LGHNT and CDR2 as FRNRAP. The chain's CDR3 is CASGPGQTATEAFF. Written as DNA, the CDR3 is TGTGCTAGTGGTCCGGGACAGACTGCCACTGAAGCTTTCTTT.

This chain links TRBV12-3 or TRBV12-4 with TRBJ2-5; the D gene is possibly TRBD2 (6 bases). This CDR3 is 12 amino acids long. The germline V and J ends were trimmed by 11 bases and 2 bases, with 12 bases remaining between them. CDR3 DNA sequence: TGTGCCCGGTGGGGGACTCAAGAGACCCAGTACTTC. It codes for CARWGTQETQYF.

The CDR3 sequence: CASSPAPDTDTQYF. The CDR3 nucleotides are TGTGCCAGCAGTCCCGCGCCTGACACAGATACGCAGTATTTT. This rearrangement joins TRBV2 to TRBJ2-3, with D hard to call. Germline V gene data show CDR1 as SNHLY and CDR2 as FYNNEI. The CDR3 sequence is 14 residues long. Trimming pared 5 bases from V and 2 bases from J, leaving 11 bases between. Using reference TRBV2 and TRBJ2-3 for the parts outside the CDR3, the full variable domain is EPEVTQTPSHQVTQMGQEVILRCVPISNHLYFYWYRQILGQKVEFLVSFYNNEISEKSEIFDDQFSVERPDGSNFTLKIRSTKLEDSAMYFCASSPAPDTDTQYFGPGTRLTVL.

This clonotype was counted ten times or more. This rearrangement joins TRBV4-1 to TRBJ2-7; D call uncertain. CDR1 MGHRA and CDR2 YSYEKL come from the germline V gene. With 1 base removed from V and 0 bases from J, the gap between germline ends came to 10 bases. The CDR3 covers 15 residues. CDR3 in amino acids: CASSQGPSSSYEQYF. Written as DNA, the CDR3 is TGCGCCAGCAGCCAAGGCCCATCGAGCTCCTACGAGCAGTACTTC.

This clonotype came up many times. The chain recombines TRBV5-1 with TRBJ1-2; no clear D. CDR1 and CDR2 from the germline V gene are SGHRS and YFSETQ. There are 15 residues in the CDR3. With 4 bases removed from V and 1 base from J, the gap between germline ends came to 14 bases. The CDR3 DNA reads TGCGCCAGCAGCCCGGACCCCTGGTTTAACTATGGCTACACCTTC. This translates into CASSPDPWFNYGYTF.

This clonotype was observed many times. The V call is TRBV6-2 or TRBV6-3, the J call TRBJ2-3; TRBD1 is a possible D gene (5 bases). CDR1 and CDR2 from the germline V gene are MNHEY and SVGEGT. The CDR3 loop spans 14 amino acids. Deletions cut 4 bases from V and 0 bases from J, with 8 bases between. The CDR3 coding sequence is TGTGCCAGCAGTTTAGACAGAAGCACAGATACGCAGTATTTT. Translation gives CASSLDRSTDTQYF.

V and J are TRBV29-1 and TRBJ2-7; 8 nucleotides align to TRBD1. V was pared by 7 bases and J by 3 bases, with 5 bases of the junction left unmatched. This CDR3 region has 12 residues. Germline V gives CDR1 SQVTM, CDR2 ANQGSEA. For the CDR3, the DNA is TGCAGCGGAGGGACAGGAAACTACGAGCAGTACTTC. Translating it yields CSGGTGNYEQYF.

This clonotype was recorded at least ten times. This chain uses TRBV11-2 with TRBJ2-7, with a possible D match to TRBD1 (6 bases). Per the germline V gene, CDR1 is SGHAT and CDR2 is FQNNGV. The CDR3 covers 14 residues. Deletions cut 1 base from V and 5 bases from J, with 12 bases between. The chain's CDR3 is CASSLAGGPNEQYF. CDR3 nucleotide sequence: TGTGCCAGCAGCTTAGCTGGGGGCCCCAACGAGCAGTACTTC.

This clonotype has only a few counts. This sequence joins TRBV9 and TRBJ1-1; weak D call: TRBD1 (5 bases). The V end lost 4 bases, the J end lost 1 base, and 14 bases lay between the germline ends. The CDR3 is 15 amino acids. From germline, CDR1 is SGDLS and CDR2 YYNGEE. The CDR3 reads CASSSPTETNTEAFF. The DNA of the CDR3 is TGTGCCAGCAGCTCTCCGACAGAAACGAACACTGAAGCTTTCTTT.

Many counts were recorded for this clonotype. The chain joins TRBV20-1 to TRBJ1-1; D ambiguous. Germline values: CDR1 DFQATT, CDR2 SNEGSKA (reference sequence). The CDR3 is 13 amino acids. V lost 0 bases and J 5 bases, leaving 10 bases between the germline ends. The CDR3 nucleotides are TGCAGTGCTAGAGAGGGGTTTTGGACTGAAGCTTTCTTT. Its translation: CSAREGFWTEAFF.

This clonotype has ten or more counts. The chain recombines TRBV14 with TRBJ1-4, with 10 bases aligning to TRBD1. V shed 2 bases, J shed 7 bases, and the junction held 4 bases outside the gene matches. CDR1 SGHDN and CDR2 FVKESK come from the germline V gene. The CDR3 consists of 15 residues. This chain's CDR3 is CASSQTGTGAEKLFF. For the CDR3, the DNA is TGTGCCAGCAGCCAAACCGGGACAGGGGCTGAAAAACTGTTTTTT.

This clonotype occurred many times. The DNA for the CDR3 is TGCAGCGCCACATTAGTAGGGGAAGCAGCTCAGCCCCAGCATTTT. Amino acids: CSATLVGEAAQPQHF. This chain connects TRBV29-1 to TRBJ1-5; the D gene is possibly TRBD1 (5 bases). V dropped 7 bases and J dropped 6 bases, with 22 bases sitting between them. The CDR3 sequence is 15 residues long. In germline, CDR1 is SQVTM, CDR2 ANQGSEA.

This clonotype was counted between two and nine times. The gene calls are TRBV15 and TRBJ1-6, with D maybe TRBD1 (5 bases). There are 14 residues in the CDR3. Deletions cut 1 base from V and 8 bases from J, with 9 bases between. Germline V gene data show CDR1 as LNHNV and CDR2 as YYDKDF (reference sequence). The CDR3 nucleotides read TGTGCCACCAGCAGAGTTGGGGCCTATTCACCCCTCCACTTT. Translating it yields CATSRVGAYSPLHF.

This clonotype was recorded at least ten times. The chain recombines TRBV19 with TRBJ2-7, with D maybe TRBD2 (6 bases). Trimming took 5 bases from V and 4 from J, leaving 12 bases between them. This CDR3 has 13 residues. CDR1 and CDR2 from the germline V gene are LNHDA and SQIVND (reference sequence). This chain's CDR3 is CASSPGLGYEQYF. CDR3 coding DNA: TGTGCCAGTAGTCCGGGACTCGGTTACGAGCAGTACTTC.

J is TRBJ2-5 and V is TRBV30; unclear D gene. Germline V lookup: CDR1 GTSNPN, CDR2 SVGIG (reference sequence). The CDR3 has 10 residues. Trimming took off 5 bases at V and 5 bases at J, with 6 bases between the two ends. DNA of the CDR3: TGTGCCTGGGGGTTGGAGACCCAGTACTTC. Its translation is CAWGLETQYF.

The table lists this clonotype with many counts. This chain links TRBV15 with TRBJ1-5, with 8 bases identical to TRBD1. Germline loops: CDR1 LNHNV, CDR2 YYDKDF (reference sequence). The CDR3 contains 14 residues. V trimming: 6 bases; J trimming: 7 bases; junction bases outside the gene matches: 8. The CDR3: CATSIDRGGQPQHF. The DNA for the CDR3 is TGTGCCACCAGTATAGACAGGGGAGGGCAGCCCCAGCATTTT.

At least ten counts were recorded for this clonotype. The chain recombines TRBV6-5 with TRBJ2-1; 13 nucleotides line up with TRBD2. Germline CDR1 and CDR2: MNHEY and SVGAGI. Unmatched junction bases numbered 8, after V lost 6 bases and J lost 9 bases. This CDR3 spans 15 amino acids. CDR3 coding DNA: TGTGCCAGCAGCTTGGGGACTAGCGGGGCCGGTGAGCAGTTCTTC. Residues: CASSLGTSGAGEQFF.

The CDR3, as DNA: TGTGCCAGCAGCTGGGACGCTGCTACTGAAGCTTTCTTT. Translating it yields CASSWDAATEAFF. This chain uses TRBV5-6 with TRBJ1-1, with a weak D call TRBD1 (5 bases). Trimming shortened V by 3 bases and J by 5 bases, and 11 bases separated the two germline ends. The CDR3 loop spans 13 amino acids. The germline gives CDR1 SGHDT, CDR2 YYEEEE.

The chain couples TRBV6-1 to TRBJ1-5; no clear D gene. CDR3 length equals 10 residues. Trimming left V 6 bases short and J 13 bases short, with 10 bases between. Germline CDR1 MNHNS, CDR2 SASEGT. The CDR3 coding sequence is TGTGCCAGCAGGCAGAGAAGACAGCATTTT. As protein: CASRQRRQHF.

In this sample, this clonotype turned up many times. This chain connects TRBV30 to TRBJ2-7; no reliable D call. The V end was cut by 1 base, the J end by 3 bases, with 7 bases between. Germline V gene sequence: CDR1 GTSNPN, CDR2 SVGIG (reference sequence). The CDR3 extends over 12 amino acids. The CDR3 sequence: CAWSDTDYEQYF. As DNA, the CDR3 is TGTGCCTGGAGTGACACTGACTACGAGCAGTACTTC.